One sample yielded the 13 T cell receptor beta chains listed below, sequenced in a study of CD8 T cells in Susac syndrome. After extraction with the RNeasy kit, about 0.45 to 1 ug of the RNA was reverse transcribed using random hexamers. TCRdb used MiXCR to reprocess the immunoSEQ multiplex PCR reads, holding one entry per CDR3 protein. This table holds about 150,000 distinct CDR3 sequences, 95% found once. Sequencing used CD8+ T cells from PBMCs. The source of these receptors is a human donor with multiple sclerosis.

This chain uses TRBV5-1 with TRBJ2-5; D gene ambiguous. V was clipped by 1 base and J by 0 bases, with 4 bases between them. Per germline, CDR1 SGHRS and CDR2 YFSETQ. The CDR3 length is 13 residues. The CDR3 loop reads CASSLYYQETQYF. CDR3 nucleotides: TGCGCCAGCAGCTTGTACTACCAAGAGACCCAGTACTTC.

The genes are TRBV7-6 and TRBJ2-1; 10 nucleotides match TRBD2. The CDR3 loop spans 15 amino acids. The germline V gene encodes CDR1 SGHVS and CDR2 FNYEAQ. Trimming took 4 bases from V and 6 from J; bases not matched to a gene: 6. CDR3 sequence reads: CASSSPSGGANEQFF. DNA of the CDR3: TGTGCCAGCAGCTCCCCAAGCGGGGGGGCCAATGAGCAGTTCTTC.

J is TRBJ1-2 and V is TRBV6-1; 10 bases line up with TRBD1. CDR3 length: 15 amino acids. From germline, CDR1 is MNHNS and CDR2 SASEGT. V lost 7 bases, J lost 6 bases, and 11 bases stayed unmatched. The CDR3 sequence: CASTGTGVIGDGYTF. The CDR3 nucleotides are TGTGCCAGCACCGGGACAGGGGTTATTGGTGATGGCTACACCTTC.

J is TRBJ2-7 and V is TRBV5-1, with 10 positions matching TRBD1. The CDR3 has 15 amino acids. Looked up from germline, CDR1 is SGHRS and CDR2 is YFSETQ. The junction had 7 bases not matched to a gene; V was cut back by 0 bases and J by 7 bases. CDR3 sequence: CASSLEGQGRGEQYF. In DNA, the CDR3 is TGCGCCAGCAGCTTGGAGGGACAGGGGCGGGGTGAGCAGTACTTC.

The chain carries TRBV19 and TRBJ2-1, with 9 bases identical to TRBD2. With V trimmed by 6 bases and J by 0 bases, 6 bases remained unmatched. This CDR3 region has 16 residues. The germline V gene encodes CDR1 LNHDA and CDR2 SQIVND (reference sequence). Here the CDR3 DNA reads TGTGCCAGTAGCCTACTAGCGGGCCTCTCCTACAATGAGCAGTTCTTC. Translating gives CASSLLAGLSYNEQFF.

The chain joins TRBV12-3 or TRBV12-4 to TRBJ2-1; D gene unclear. Trimming stripped 1 base from V and 5 bases from J, with 9 bases between. This CDR3 has 14 amino acids. CDR3 residues: CASSLGGSHNEQFF. Here the CDR3 DNA reads TGTGCCAGCAGTTTAGGGGGATCCCACAATGAGCAGTTCTTC.

This chain connects TRBV7-9 to TRBJ2-7; 7 bases align to TRBD2. Germline V gene data show CDR1 as SEHNR and CDR2 as FQNEAQ (reference sequence). The V and J ends lost 4 bases and 2 bases, in that order; junction bases with no gene match: 5. The length of the CDR3 is 14 residues. The DNA of the CDR3 is TGTGCCAGCAGCTCAATGGGAGGGACCTACGAGCAGTACGTC. Protein product: CASSSMGGTYEQYV.

This chain uses TRBV5-6 with TRBJ2-7; D unresolved. Germline V gene lookup returns CDR1 SGHDT and CDR2 YYEEEE. V lost 4 bases, J lost 3 bases, and 11 bases lay in between. The CDR3 runs to 13 residues. For the CDR3, the DNA is TGTGCCAGCAGCCCCCGCTGGGTCTACGAGCAGTACTTC. It codes for CASSPRWVYEQYF.

The chain joins TRBV9 to TRBJ2-3; tentative D call: TRBD2 (6 bases). Trimming took 4 bases from V and 5 from J, leaving 20 bases between them. The CDR3 is made up of 16 amino acids. Germline V gene data show CDR1 as SGDLS and CDR2 as YYNGEE. CDR3 sequence reads: CASSNGREPREDTQYF. The CDR3 DNA reads TGTGCCAGCAGCAACGGGAGAGAGCCAAGAGAAGATACGCAGTATTTT.

The CDR3 sequence is CSATGTTYEQYF. CDR3 coding DNA: TGCAGTGCAACCGGGACTACCTACGAGCAGTACTTC. The chain combines TRBV20-1 with TRBJ2-7, with 7 bases fitting TRBD2. Germline assignment: CDR1 DFQATT and CDR2 SNEGSKA (reference sequence). With V trimmed by 6 bases and J by 2 bases, 4 bases remained unmatched. The CDR3 sequence is 12 residues long.

CDR3 residues: CASSSGRGDTQYF. CDR3 nucleotides: TGTGCCAGCAGCTCAGGTAGAGGGGATACGCAGTATTTT. The chain links TRBV13 to TRBJ2-3; perhaps TRBD2 as D (5 bases). Trimming took off 4 bases at V and 6 bases at J, with 11 bases between the two ends. The CDR3 extends over 13 amino acids. Germline lookup yields CDR1 PRHDT and CDR2 FYEKMQ (reference sequence).

The chain combines TRBV15 with TRBJ2-7; D is possibly TRBD1 (5 bases). CDR3 length: 14 amino acids. Germline values: CDR1 LNHNV, CDR2 YYDKDF (reference sequence). V gave up 2 bases and J gave up 6 bases, with 14 bases separating them. The CDR3 spells CATSRPEGVPEQYF. In DNA, the CDR3 is TGTGCCACCAGCAGACCGGAAGGGGTTCCCGAGCAGTACTTC. Combining the CDR3 with reference TRBV15 and TRBJ2-7 gives the whole variable domain DAMVIQNPRYQVTQFGKPVTLSCSQTLNHNVMYWYQQKSSQAPKLLFHYYDKDFNNEADTPDNFQSRRPNTSFCFLDIRSPGLGDTAMYLCATSRPEGVPEQYFGPGTRLTVT.

The chain has TRBV13 and TRBJ1-6; tentatively, D is TRBD1 (5 bases). The germline V gene encodes CDR1 PRHDT and CDR2 FYEKMQ (reference sequence). Trimming took off 3 bases at V and 10 bases at J, with 19 bases between the two ends. This CDR3 comprises 16 residues. The CDR3 is CASSLGLGTPTSPLHF. CDR3 coding DNA: TGTGCCAGCAGCTTGGGGCTTGGCACCCCGACCTCACCCCTCCACTTT.